The T cell receptor beta chain under discussion was sequenced for a study of blood T cell repertoires in COVID-19. Study in general: Material from acute and convalescent COVID-19 was sourced from the United States, Italy and Spain.

Enrollment of patients from Seattle took place during active infection, with longitudinal follow-up. Germline V gives CDR1 SGHRS, CDR2 YFSETQ. The CDR3 length is 18 residues. With V trimmed by 4 bases and J by 0 bases, 13 bases remained unmatched. Profiled with immunoSEQ multiplex PCR; TCRdb holds only in-frame clones, not every one. The sample has 70,000 or so clones, 65% to 85% seen once. The rearrangement links TRBV5-1 to TRBJ1-3; 7 nucleotides align to TRBD1. This TCR was sampled from a man aged 45-65 years with COVID-19, enrolled during active disease. The specimen sequenced was peripheral blood. The CDR3 DNA follows: TGCGCCAGCAGCAAGACAACGGGACAGCTCAACTCTGGAAACACCATATATTTT. It translates to CASSKTTGQLNSGNTIYF.